Detailed here is one T cell receptor beta chain. Antigen unknown. The entry originates in a study of cytomegalovirus exposure and HLA in healthy donors. Study-wide results and limits: Presence/absence analyses assumed roughly uniform sequencing depth across donors.

A multiplex PCR was run with 60 Vbeta primers and 13 Jbeta primers. This table comes from immunoSEQ multiplex PCR, and its TCRdb copy is limited to in-frame clones, with some not included. Counted here are about 150,000 clones, 73% occurring once; the ten biggest clones make up about 1.5%. The germline V and J ends were trimmed by 6 bases and 9 bases, with 15 bases remaining between them. Germline V gene lookup returns CDR1 MNHEY and CDR2 SVGAGI. The CDR3 runs to 13 residues. The chain recombines TRBV6-5 with TRBJ1-5, with a tentative D call TRBD1 (5 bases). This TCR came from a woman aged 18-30 years in good health and CMV-seronegative. The material sequenced was PBMCs. The CDR3 region has the DNA TGTGCCAGCAGAAGGGACGGGAGTCGGCCCCAGCATTTT. It is translated as CASRRDGSRPQHF.